This T cell receptor beta chain was identified during a study of CD8 T cells in ankylosing spondylitis (dated by TCRdb to about 2017). Turning to the overall study: To find TCR variants linked to disease, the study profiled T cell receptor beta repertoires in ankylosing spondylitis patients and healthy donors. The full study cohort comprised about 23 ankylosing spondylitis patients and 110 or so healthy donors. Samples of peripheral blood were taken, and for ankylosing spondylitis patients, synovial fluid was collected as well.

Via the germline V gene, CDR1 is LGHNA and CDR2 YSLEER. Its CDR3 holds 15 amino acids, cysteine through phenylalanine. The entry retains the CDR3 DNA only, 45 bases that are in frame from base 1. Trimming removed 0 bases from V and 0 bases from J, leaving 5 bases between the germline ends. TCRdb lists the instrument as Illumina HiSeq 2500. TCR beta libraries were prepared by quantitative 5'-RACE with molecular barcodes. The source study handled its data this way. Disease-linked TCR variants were identified with a new computational method built on a probabilistic model of VDJ rearrangement. TCRdb itself trimmed the public reads at Q25 with fastp, ran MiXCR and retained productive beta chains. Duplicate CDR3 protein sequences are folded into a single record with the most common DNA and genes. None of the V and J calls come from the authors' own analysis; TCRdb made them. A total of about 240,000 distinct CDR3 sequences appear in this sample, under 8.5% of them only once. Together, the top ten hold 4.8% of the sample.

The table lists this clonotype with many counts. What this receptor recognizes is not known. There are no base qualities to consult, and no much larger clone falls within one base. General study outcomes and caveats: Blood from ankylosing spondylitis patients appeared to be characterized by a TCR beta motif made up of under 10 highly homologous amino acid variants. Some TCR beta motif variants had previously been reported in synovial fluid and blood of reactive arthritis patients, which suggested common disease-initiation mechanisms. In peripheral blood, the disease-linked clones were found at relatively low frequencies and had a CD8+ phenotype. According to the report, matched synovial fluid samples from ankylosing spondylitis patients were significantly enriched for the disease-linked clones.

The sequencing input was blood, either unsorted or a sorted T cell fraction (not recorded which). The TCR originated in a female donor with ankylosing spondylitis or in good health (not recorded which). The rearrangement combines TRBV4-3 with TRBJ1-4; no D segment can be confidently identified. The DNA sequence is given as TGCGCCAGCAGCCAAGACCTTGCAACTAATGAAAAACTGTTTTTT. This is translated as CASSQDLATNEKLFF.